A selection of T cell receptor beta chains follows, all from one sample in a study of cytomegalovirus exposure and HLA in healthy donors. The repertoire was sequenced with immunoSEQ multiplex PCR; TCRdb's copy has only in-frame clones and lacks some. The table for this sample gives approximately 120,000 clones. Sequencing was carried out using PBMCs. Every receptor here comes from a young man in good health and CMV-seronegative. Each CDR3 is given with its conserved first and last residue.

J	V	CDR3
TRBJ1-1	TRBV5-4	CASTETYRGGTEAFF
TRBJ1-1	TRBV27	CASSLIQGDTEAFF
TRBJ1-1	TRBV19	CASRDRGFTEAFF
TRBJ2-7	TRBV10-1	CASSDLGGEQYF
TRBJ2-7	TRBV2	CASSESVGTGIYEQYF
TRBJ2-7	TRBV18	CASSPPGRGNYEQYF
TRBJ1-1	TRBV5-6	CASSLVRGTEAFF
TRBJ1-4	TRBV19	CASSFDSRGEKLFF
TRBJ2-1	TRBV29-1	CSVGQGSSYNEQFF
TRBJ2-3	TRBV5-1	CASSPPGVTGTQYF
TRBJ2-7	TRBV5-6	CASSLAGTPYEQYF
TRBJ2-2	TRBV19	CASSISGQLPNTGELFF
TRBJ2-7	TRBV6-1	CASSDQPGGIIPREQYF
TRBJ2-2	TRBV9	CASSPYADIGLGELFF
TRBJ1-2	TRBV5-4	CASTTGGGYGYTF
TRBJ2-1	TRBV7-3	CASSQAGGSYNEQFF
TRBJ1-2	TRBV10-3	CAISEPGGGVPVGYTF
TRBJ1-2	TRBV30	CAWSVERGRANYGYTF
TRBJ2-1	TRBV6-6	CASSFRLAGVNEQFF